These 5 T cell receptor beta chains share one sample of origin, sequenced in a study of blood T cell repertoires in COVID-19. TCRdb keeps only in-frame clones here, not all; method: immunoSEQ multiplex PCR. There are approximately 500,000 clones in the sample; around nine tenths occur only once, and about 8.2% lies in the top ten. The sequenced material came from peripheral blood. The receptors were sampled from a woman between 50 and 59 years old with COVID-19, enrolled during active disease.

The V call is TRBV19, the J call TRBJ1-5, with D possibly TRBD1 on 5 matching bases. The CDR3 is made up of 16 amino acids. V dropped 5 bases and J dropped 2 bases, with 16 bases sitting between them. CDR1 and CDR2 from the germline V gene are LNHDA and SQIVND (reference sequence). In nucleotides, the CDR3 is TGTGCCAGTAGTCCCCGGAGGGGAGAGGGCAATCAGCCCCAGCATTTT. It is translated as CASSPRRGEGNQPQHF.

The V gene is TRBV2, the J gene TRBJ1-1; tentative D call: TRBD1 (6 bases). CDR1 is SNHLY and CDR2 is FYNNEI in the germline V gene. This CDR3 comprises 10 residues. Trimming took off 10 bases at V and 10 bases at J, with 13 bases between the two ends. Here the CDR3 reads CATQGIRAFF. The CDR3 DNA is TGTGCCACCCAGGGGATTCGAGCTTTCTTT.

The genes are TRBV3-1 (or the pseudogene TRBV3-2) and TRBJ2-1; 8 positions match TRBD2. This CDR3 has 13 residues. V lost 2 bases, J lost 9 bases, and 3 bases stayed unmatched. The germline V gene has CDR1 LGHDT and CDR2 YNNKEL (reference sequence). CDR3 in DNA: TGTGCCAGCAGCCAATTTACTAGCGGTGAGCAGTTCTTC. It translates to CASSQFTSGEQFF.

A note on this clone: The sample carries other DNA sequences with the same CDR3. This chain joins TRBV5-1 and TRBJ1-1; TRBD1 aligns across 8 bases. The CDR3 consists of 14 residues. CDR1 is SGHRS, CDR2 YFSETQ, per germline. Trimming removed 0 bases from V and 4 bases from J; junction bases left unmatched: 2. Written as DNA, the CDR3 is TGCGCCAGCAGCTTGGGGCAGGGGGCCACTGAAGCTTTCTTT. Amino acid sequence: CASSLGQGATEAFF.

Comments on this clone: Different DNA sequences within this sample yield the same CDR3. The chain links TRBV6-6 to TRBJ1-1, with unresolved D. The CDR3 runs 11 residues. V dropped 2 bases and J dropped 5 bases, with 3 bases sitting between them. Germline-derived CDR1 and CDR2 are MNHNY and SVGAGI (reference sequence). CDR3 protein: CASSYRTEAFF. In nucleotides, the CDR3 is TGTGCCAGCAGTTACCGTACTGAAGCTTTCTTT.